This record covers a single T cell receptor beta chain. The antigen is unknown. These data are taken from a study of shared clonotypes between healthy human individuals. The protocol was immunoSEQ multiplex PCR, while the TCRdb copy is restricted to in-frame clones and leaves out a portion. Of over 400,000 clones in the sample, 90% to 97% were seen once. General observations from the study: Blood was the only sampled material, and tissue repertoires likely differ. Compared with clonotypes that all four donors shared, non-shared clonotypes had lower generation probabilities.

Material for sequencing was naive CD4+ T cells sorted from blood. Subset given: CD45RA+ positively selected. This sequence originates from a woman aged 30 to 39 in good health.

CDR3: CASSYSGIDSRNTIYF. The CDR3 coding sequence is TGTGCCAGCAGTTACTCCGGTATCGACAGTCGAAACACCATATATTTT. The J gene is TRBJ1-3, the V gene TRBV6-5; D might be TRBD1 (5 bases). The CDR3 is 16 residues long. Germline lookup yields CDR1 MNHEY and CDR2 SVGAGI. V was clipped by 0 bases and J by 5 bases, with 14 bases between them.